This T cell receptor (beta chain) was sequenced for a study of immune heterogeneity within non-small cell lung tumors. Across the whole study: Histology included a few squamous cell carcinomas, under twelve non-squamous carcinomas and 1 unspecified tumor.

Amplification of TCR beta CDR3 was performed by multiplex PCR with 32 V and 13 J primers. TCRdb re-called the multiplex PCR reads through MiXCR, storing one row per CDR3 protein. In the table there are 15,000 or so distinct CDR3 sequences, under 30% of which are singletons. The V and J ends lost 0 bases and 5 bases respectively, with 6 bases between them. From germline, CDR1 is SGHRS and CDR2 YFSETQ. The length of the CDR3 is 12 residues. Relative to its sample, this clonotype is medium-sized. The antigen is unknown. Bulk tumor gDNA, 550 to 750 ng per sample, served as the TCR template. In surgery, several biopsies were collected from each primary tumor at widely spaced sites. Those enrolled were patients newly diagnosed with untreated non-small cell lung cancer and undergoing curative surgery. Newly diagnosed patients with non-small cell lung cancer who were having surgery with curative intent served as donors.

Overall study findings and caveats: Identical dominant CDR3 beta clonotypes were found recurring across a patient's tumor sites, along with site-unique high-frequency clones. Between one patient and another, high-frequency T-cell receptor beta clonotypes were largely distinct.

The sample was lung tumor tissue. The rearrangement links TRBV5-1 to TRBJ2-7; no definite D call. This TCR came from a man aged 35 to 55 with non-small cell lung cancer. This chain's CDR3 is CASSLDQHEQYF. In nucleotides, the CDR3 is TGCGCCAGCAGCTTGGATCAGCACGAGCAGTACTTC.